The 23 T cell receptor beta chains below come from one sample, sequenced in a study of memory CD4+ T cells and cytomegalovirus serostatus. The sort gate was single viable CD3+CD4+CD8-CD45RO+ cells for memory CD4+ T cells. Measured with immunoSEQ multiplex PCR; TCRdb has only the in-frame clones, and not every one. The data show some 54,000 clones, over 60% seen once. The specimen was memory CD4+ T cells from blood. All receptors derive from an adult in good health and CMV-seropositive.

The chain uses TRBV7-2 and TRBJ1-1, with D uncertain. Trimming took 0 bases from V and 3 from J, leaving 2 bases between them. CDR1 is SGHTA and CDR2 is FQGNSA in the germline V gene. The CDR3 is 12 residues long. CDR3 sequence: CASSLAHTEAFF. The CDR3, as DNA: TGTGCCAGCAGCTTAGCCCACACTGAAGCTTTCTTT.

This clone has just a few counts. The chain recombines TRBV6-5 with TRBJ1-4; 9 bases align to TRBD1. This CDR3 region has 13 residues. Germline lookup yields CDR1 MNHEY and CDR2 SVGAGI. The V segment lost 4 bases and the J segment 11 bases; nucleotides outside the gene matches: 5. Written as DNA, the CDR3 is TGTGCCAGCAGTTTCCGGACAGGGGATAAACTGTTTTTT. It translates to CASSFRTGDKLFF.

The chain is built from TRBV14 and TRBJ1-2; tentatively, D is TRBD1 (6 bases). The V gene's germline CDR1 is SGHDN and CDR2 FVKESK. Trimming shortened V by 4 bases and J by 6 bases, and 9 bases separated the two germline ends. The CDR3 runs to 12 residues. The CDR3 DNA reads TGTGCCAGCAGCCGATACAGGGATGGCTACACCTTC. Amino acids: CASSRYRDGYTF.

V usage is TRBV28 and J usage is TRBJ2-7; D uncertain. The CDR3 length is 14 residues. Germline V gene data show CDR1 as MDHEN and CDR2 as SYDVKM. The V gene lost 6 bases and the J gene lost 2 bases, with 14 bases spanning the gap. The CDR3 is CASSLWATTYEQYF. In nucleotides, the CDR3 is TGTGCCAGCAGCCTCTGGGCAACTACCTACGAGCAGTACTTC.

A note on this clone: The junction departs from germline at one end; a sequencing error may be responsible. This chain joins TRBV7-8 and TRBJ1-5; D gene unclear. The CDR3 is 11 amino acids. CDR1 SGHVS and CDR2 FQNEAQ come from the germline V gene. CDR3 sequence: CASSLGQAQHF. The CDR3 nucleotides are TGTGCCAGCAGCTTAGGTCAGGCCCAGCATTTT.

V is TRBV2 and J is TRBJ2-2; the D gene is possibly TRBD2 (5 bases). The CDR3 consists of 14 residues. V was clipped by 4 bases and J by 4 bases, with 10 bases between them. Germline V gene sequence: CDR1 SNHLY, CDR2 FYNNEI. The CDR3 spells CASSVRTSTGELFF. The CDR3 DNA sequence: TGTGCCAGCAGTGTTCGTACTAGCACCGGGGAGCTGTTTTTT.

This chain joins TRBV4-2 and TRBJ2-7; no clear D. Trimming took 0 bases from V and 3 from J, leaving 9 bases between them. The CDR3 extends over 14 amino acids. Germline CDR1 reads LGHNA; CDR2 reads YNFKEQ. CDR3 sequence: CASSQDLIDYEQYF. The CDR3 nucleotides are TGTGCCAGCAGCCAAGATCTTATAGACTACGAGCAGTACTTC.

J is TRBJ1-4 and V is TRBV6-1, with 7 nucleotides matching TRBD1. The J segment lost 7 bases and the V segment lost 4 bases, leaving 6 bases of the junction unmatched. This CDR3 region has 14 residues. Germline V gene lookup returns CDR1 MNHNS and CDR2 SASEGT. This chain's CDR3 is CASSVRQGTEKLFF. CDR3 bases: TGTGCCAGCAGTGTCCGACAGGGAACTGAAAAACTGTTTTTT.

The chain recombines TRBV19 with TRBJ1-2, with D unresolved. The CDR3 extends over 14 amino acids. Trimming removed 4 bases from V and 0 bases from J, with 9 bases in between. Germline lookup yields CDR1 LNHDA and CDR2 SQIVND (reference sequence). The CDR3 sequence: CASSKGGANYGYTF. Here the CDR3 DNA reads TGTGCCAGTAGTAAAGGAGGTGCTAACTATGGCTACACCTTC.

The chain carries TRBV30 and TRBJ1-3; no firm D call. CDR3 length equals 14 residues. Per the germline V gene, CDR1 is GTSNPN and CDR2 is SVGIG (reference sequence). V shed 0 bases and J shed 2 bases, with 8 bases lying between them. The CDR3 reads CAWSVKGTGNTIYF. The CDR3 nucleotides are TGTGCCTGGAGTGTCAAAGGCACTGGAAACACCATATATTTT.

The V call is TRBV5-6, the J call TRBJ2-4; no clear D gene. Germline V CDR1 and CDR2: SGHDT, YYEEEE. Trimming shortened V by 1 base and J by 6 bases, and 8 bases separated the two germline ends. There are 13 residues in the CDR3. CDR3 in DNA: TGTGCCAGCAGCTTGCGAGGAGCAAACATTCAGTACTTC. It encodes CASSLRGANIQYF.

This clone occurred once. The chain links TRBV4-2 to TRBJ2-7, with TRBD2 as a possible D gene (5 bases). This CDR3 comprises 17 residues. CDR1 is LGHNA and CDR2 is YNFKEQ in the germline V gene. Between the trimmed V and J ends, which lost 3 bases and 0 bases, there was a span of 18 bases. DNA of the CDR3: TGTGCCAGCAGCCAGGGTGGCGGGCGACCCAGCTCCTACGAGCAGTACTTC. Its translation: CASSQGGGRPSSYEQYF.

This rearrangement joins TRBV6-1 to TRBJ2-3, with D hard to call. The germline V gene encodes CDR1 MNHNS and CDR2 SASEGT. The CDR3 sequence is 14 residues long. Trimming left V 3 bases short and J 2 bases short, with 9 bases between. CDR3 DNA: TGTGCCAGCAGTGAGTCCAGGACCACAGATACGCAGTATTTT. As protein: CASSESRTTDTQYF.

The sample holds a few counts of this clone. The chain recombines TRBV2 with TRBJ1-2, with D perhaps TRBD1 (6 bases). V lost 2 bases, J lost 5 bases, and 9 bases lay in between. CDR1 and CDR2 (germline): SNHLY, FYNNEI. The CDR3 covers 13 residues. The CDR3 DNA reads as TGTGCCAGCAGTGAACAGGGGATATATGGCTACACCTTC. It codes for CASSEQGIYGYTF. Variable domain in full (rest from reference TRBV2 and TRBJ1-2): EPEVTQTPSHQVTQMGQEVILRCVPISNHLYFYWYRQILGQKVEFLVSFYNNEISEKSEIFDDQFSVERPDGSNFTLKIRSTKLEDSAMYFCASSEQGIYGYTFGSGTRLTVV.

In its sample, this clone was seen a few times. The chain recombines TRBV5-1 with TRBJ2-3, with D perhaps being TRBD1 or TRBD2 (5 bases each). Trimming cost V 3 bases and J 6 bases, with 5 bases left between them. Germline V lookup: CDR1 SGHRS, CDR2 YFSETQ. The CDR3 contains 11 residues. CDR3 DNA sequence: TGCGCCAGCAGCTGGGGGGATACGCAGTATTTT. It translates to CASSWGDTQYF. The full variable domain, in which reference TRBV5-1 and TRBJ2-3 provide the parts outside the CDR3, is KAGVTQTPRYLIKTRGQQVTLSCSPISGHRSVSWYQQTPGQGLQFLFEYFSETQRNKGNFPGRFSGRQFSNSRSEMNVSTLELGDSALYLCASSWGDTQYFGPGTRLTVL.

The V call is TRBV2, the J call TRBJ1-1; TRBD1 agrees at 7 bases. V was clipped by 6 bases and J by 5 bases; unmatched bases: 15. Germline V gene sequence: CDR1 SNHLY, CDR2 FYNNEI. This CDR3 has 16 residues. The CDR3 spells CASRGGLQGSSTEAFF. Written as DNA, the CDR3 is TGTGCCAGCAGGGGGGGCTTACAGGGGTCTTCAACTGAAGCTTTCTTT.

The J gene is TRBJ2-7, the V gene TRBV29-1, with 11 bases identical to TRBD2. This CDR3 spans 14 amino acids. The germline CDR1 and CDR2 sequences are SQVTM and ANQGSEA. Germline trimming cut 4 bases from V and 3 bases from J; bases unmatched to any gene: 5. The DNA of the CDR3 is TGCAGCGTTGTTCGGGGACTAGCGGACTACGAGCAGTACTTC. Its translation is CSVVRGLADYEQYF.

This clone was counted between two and nine times. The V gene is TRBV5-1, the J gene TRBJ2-5, with D maybe TRBD1 (5 bases). This CDR3 comprises 16 residues. The germline V and J ends were trimmed by 0 bases and 3 bases, with 15 bases remaining between them. Germline CDR1 and CDR2: SGHRS and YFSETQ. CDR3 region: CASSLGVGEGEETQYF. CDR3 DNA: TGCGCCAGCAGCTTGGGAGTAGGGGAAGGGGAAGAGACCCAGTACTTC.

The chain combines TRBV7-9 with TRBJ1-3; D is undetermined. CDR3 length equals 11 residues. Germline loops: CDR1 SEHNR, CDR2 FQNEAQ (reference sequence). Trimming shortened V by 7 bases and J by 8 bases, and 9 bases separated the two germline ends. CDR3 DNA: TGTGCCAGCACCCCCGGTGACACCATATATTTT. Protein sequence: CASTPGDTIYF.

CDR3 loop: CASSLRSGWSRNTEAFF. The CDR3 DNA follows: TGTGCCAGCAGCTTAAGGTCAGGGTGGAGCAGAAACACTGAAGCTTTCTTT. The chain joins TRBV7-8 to TRBJ1-1; TRBD1 is a possible D gene (5 bases). The V gene's germline CDR1 is SGHVS and CDR2 FQNEAQ. This CDR3 has 17 residues. V was trimmed by 2 bases and J by 2 bases, leaving 18 bases between them.

This chain uses TRBV27 with TRBJ2-5, with D possibly called TRBD1 or TRBD2 (6 bases each). The CDR3 has 15 amino acids. The germline V gene has CDR1 MNHEY and CDR2 SMNVEV (reference sequence). The V end lost 1 base, the J end lost 1 base, and 10 bases lay between the germline ends. DNA for the CDR3: TGTGCCAGCAGTTTATGGGGGGCTATCCAAGAGACCCAGTACTTC. The encoded protein is CASSLWGAIQETQYF.

The DNA of the CDR3 is TGTGCCAGCAGCTTAGGGCAGGGGAACACCGGGGAGCTGTTTTTT. This encodes CASSLGQGNTGELFF. The rearrangement joins TRBV7-9 to TRBJ2-2; D might be TRBD1 (5 bases). The germline V gene has CDR1 SEHNR and CDR2 FQNEAQ (reference sequence). The V and J ends lost 1 base and 1 base respectively, with 7 bases between them. This CDR3 region has 15 residues.

The rearrangement joins TRBV29-1 to TRBJ2-1; D is ambiguous. The ends were cut back, 5 bases at V and 4 bases at J, with 9 bases in the middle. Germline V gene sequence: CDR1 SQVTM, CDR2 ANQGSEA. This CDR3 is built from 12 residues. Here the CDR3 reads CSVWKGYNEQFF. The CDR3 bases are TGCAGCGTTTGGAAAGGGTACAATGAGCAGTTCTTC.